This TCR beta chain was sequenced for a study of T-cell reconstitution after alpha-beta-depleted transplantation in children. This clonotype has at least ten counts. Its antigen is not known. A library of TCRbeta sequences, prepared with unique molecular identifiers, was generated. TCRdb re-called the PCR reads through MiXCR, storing one row per CDR3 protein. The data hold around 270,000 distinct CDR3 sequences, with over 9% observed a single time. Whole-study findings and limits: About two months after transplant, alpha-beta T cells reportedly came from several hundred expanded graft clones.

V was pared by 4 bases and J by 0 bases, with 5 bases of the junction left unmatched. Per germline, CDR1 SGHKS and CDR2 YYEKEE (reference sequence). The CDR3 runs to 16 residues. This TCR derives from a boy less than two years old with acute myeloid leukemia, due to receive a stem cell transplant. This sequence joins TRBV5-5 and TRBJ2-4; TRBD1 aligns across 9 bases. The sequences come from PBMCs, collected before TCRalphabeta/CD19-depleted stem cell transplant. CDR3 in amino acids: CASSQRGQGAKNIQYF. The CDR3, as DNA: TGTGCCAGCAGCCAGAGGGGACAGGGAGCCAAAAACATTCAGTACTTC. The full variable domain, rest sourced from reference TRBV5-5 and TRBJ2-4, is DAGVTQSPTHLIKTRGQQVTLRCSPISGHKSVSWYQQVLGQGPQFIFQYYEKEERGRGNFPDRFSARQFPNYSSELNVNALLLGDSALYLCASSQRGQGAKNIQYFGAGTRLSVL.